Sequencing of this T cell receptor (beta chain) was carried out in a study of human T cells and chemical hapten exposure. Study details: The study lasted roughly 26 weeks, and patients were dosed weekly with diphenylcyclopropenone on the scalp throughout. Application of 0.01% DPC to the upper back was done by patch test, with a reading at 6 days. Largely, small differences in pooled library volume made per-sample TCR yields vary.

Noted time point: patch test 1, 2 weeks after DPC sensitization. Specified treatment: therapeutic diphenylcyclopropenone sensitization with weekly scalp DPC. Each cDNA molecule in the library carried unique molecular identifiers. TCRdb fed the RACE reads into MiXCR, producing one record per CDR3 protein. The sample has about 340,000 distinct CDR3 sequences; around 6.9% are singletons. Germline V gives CDR1 DFQATT, CDR2 SNEGSKA (reference sequence). This CDR3 is 13 amino acids long. With 8 bases removed from V and 1 base from J, the gap between germline ends came to 13 bases. The sample consisted of whole blood, taken in connection with sensitization to the hapten diphenylcyclopropenone (DPC). This clonotype was sampled from a young woman with alopecia areata. Some clones in this sample may be carry-over from other donors' samples. This chain joins TRBV20-1 and TRBJ2-3; no clear D gene. This chain's CDR3 is CSTESQGTDTQYF. In DNA, the CDR3 is TGCAGTACGGAGAGCCAGGGCACAGATACGCAGTATTTT.